Given below is one T cell receptor beta chain in context. What it recognizes is unknown. Germline CDR1 is ENHRY and CDR2 is SYGVKD. Between the trimmed V and J ends, which lost 10 bases and 0 bases, there was a span of 20 bases. The CDR3 length is 16 residues. The data originate from a study of T cell responses to AZD1222 COVID-19 vaccine. Regarding the study as a whole: A mostly white British donor set with more females was recruited, and clonal diversity was possibly underestimated.

Using immunoSEQ multiplex PCR, the repertoire was profiled, and TCRdb retains in-frame clones only, with some absent. Counted here are 80,000 to 90,000 clones, approximately 90% occurring once; the ten biggest clones make up 5.4%. Sequenced here: peripheral blood, sampled 28 days after the second AZD1222 dose. This TCR came from an adult who received the AZD1222 COVID-19 vaccine. V is TRBV10-3 and J is TRBJ2-3; D is unresolved. The chain's CDR3 is CATQGHGKSSTDTQYF. In nucleotides, the CDR3 is TGTGCCACCCAAGGGCATGGGAAATCTAGCACAGATACGCAGTATTTT.